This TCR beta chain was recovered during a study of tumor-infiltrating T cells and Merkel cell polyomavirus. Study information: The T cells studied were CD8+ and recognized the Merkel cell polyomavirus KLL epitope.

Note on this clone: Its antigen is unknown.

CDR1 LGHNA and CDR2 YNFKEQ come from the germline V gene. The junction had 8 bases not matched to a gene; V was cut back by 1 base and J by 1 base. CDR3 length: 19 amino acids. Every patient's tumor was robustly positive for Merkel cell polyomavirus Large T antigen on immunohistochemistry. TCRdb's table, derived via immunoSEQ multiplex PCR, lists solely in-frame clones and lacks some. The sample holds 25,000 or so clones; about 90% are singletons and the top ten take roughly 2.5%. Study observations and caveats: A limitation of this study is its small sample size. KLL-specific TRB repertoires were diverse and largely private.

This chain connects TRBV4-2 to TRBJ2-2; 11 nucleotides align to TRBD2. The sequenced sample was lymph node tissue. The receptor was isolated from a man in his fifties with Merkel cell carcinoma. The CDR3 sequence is CASSQGEASGGLNTGELFF. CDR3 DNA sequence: TGTGCCAGCAGCCAAGGGGAGGCTAGCGGGGGGTTGAACACCGGGGAGCTGTTTTTT.